The entry that follows covers one T cell receptor beta chain sequence. CDR3 length: 14 residues. Germline CDR1 reads SNHLY; CDR2 reads FYNNEI. V was trimmed by 8 bases and J by 6 bases, leaving 17 bases between them. This entry belongs to a study of cytomegalovirus exposure and HLA in healthy donors. This PCR relied on a set of 60 Vbeta primers and 13 Jbeta primers. Sequencing used immunoSEQ multiplex PCR; TCRdb keeps in-frame clones, though not all of them. The profile covers 100,000 to 150,000 clones, with 60% to 85% appearing a single time and around 3.6% taken by the ten largest. Everyone who donated was a healthy bone marrow donor.

The rearrangement joins TRBV2 to TRBJ1-5; the D gene is possibly TRBD1 (5 bases). The specimen sequenced was PBMCs. The receptor comes from a man younger than 40 in good health and CMV-seronegative. The CDR3 DNA sequence: TGTGCCAGCGGATTGGACGGGGGAGGTCAGCCCCAGCATTTT. Amino acid sequence: CASGLDGGGQPQHF. Looking up the rest from reference TRBV2 and TRBJ1-5 gives the full variable domain: EPEVTQTPSHQVTQMGQEVILRCVPISNHLYFYWYRQILGQKVEFLVSFYNNEISEKSEIFDDQFSVERPDGSNFTLKIRSTKLEDSAMYFCASGLDGGGQPQHFGDGTRLSIL.